This T cell receptor beta chain derives from a study of T cell changes during pregnancy in multiple sclerosis. Per germline, CDR1 SNHLY and CDR2 FYNNEI. The trim removed 5 bases at V and 3 bases at J, leaving 2 bases unmatched. The CDR3 has 14 residues. Generated by immunoSEQ multiplex PCR, the TCRdb table keeps only in-frame clones and is missing some. The table includes tens of thousands of clones, over 80% detected once. The sequences come from CD8+ T cells from peripheral blood mononuclear cells, collected before pregnancy. The chain is built from TRBV2 and TRBJ1-4, with 8 bases identical to TRBD1. This TCR was recovered from a female donor with multiple sclerosis, enrolled in a pregnancy study. CDR3 sequence reads: CASSQGAANEKLFF. CDR3 sequence (DNA): TGTGCCAGCAGTCAGGGGGCAGCTAATGAAAAACTGTTTTTT.